These 19 T cell receptor beta chains share one sample of origin, sequenced in a study of response to subunit inactivated influenza vaccine. TCRdb ran MiXCR on the RT-PCR reads and lists one entry per CDR3 protein. The sample shows 550,000 to 800,000 distinct CDR3 sequences, more than 15% of them seen only once. Specimen: PBMCs from blood, collected 11 to 12 days after vaccination. The receptors were gathered from a man over 45 who received an inactivated influenza vaccine.

This clonotype was recorded a few times. This chain links TRBV14 with TRBJ2-1; 8 nucleotides align to TRBD2. Trimming at V came to 1 base and at J to 7 bases, leaving 3 bases not matched to a gene. Germline loops: CDR1 SGHDN, CDR2 FVKESK. CDR3 length equals 14 residues. DNA for the CDR3: TGTGCCAGCAGCCAAGCGGGGGGGCCTAATGAGCAGTTCTTC. Protein sequence: CASSQAGGPNEQFF.

The rearrangement uses TRBV20-1 and TRBJ1-6; D is undetermined. The ends were cut back, 1 base at V and 7 bases at J, with 14 bases in the middle. The CDR3 covers 15 residues. CDR1 and CDR2 from the germline V gene are DFQATT and SNEGSKA (reference sequence). The CDR3 sequence: CSARVEVPKNSPLHF. Here the CDR3 DNA reads TGCAGTGCTAGAGTCGAGGTACCAAAGAATTCACCCCTCCACTTT.

This clonotype was seen at least ten times. The rearrangement uses TRBV7-2 and TRBJ2-5, with 11 bases fitting TRBD2. Germline CDR1 SGHTA, CDR2 FQGNSA. The CDR3 is made up of 17 amino acids. V trimming: 4 bases; J trimming: 2 bases; junction bases outside the gene matches: 9. As DNA, the CDR3 is TGTGCCAGCAGCTGGGGAACTAGCGGGGGATTTCAAGAGACCCAGTACTTC. This gives the protein CASSWGTSGGFQETQYF.

The chain employs TRBV7-3 and TRBJ2-7, with TRBD2 as a possible D gene (7 bases). CDR3 length equals 16 residues. Between the trimmed V and J ends, which lost 5 bases and 5 bases, there was a span of 22 bases. Germline V gene lookup returns CDR1 SGHTA and CDR2 FQGTGA. CDR3 nucleotides: TGTGCCAGCAGCCCGCAACTAGCGTTAGGGGGACACGAGCAGTACTTC. Protein: CASSPQLALGGHEQYF.

This clonotype has more than one count but fewer than ten. The chain combines TRBV5-5 with TRBJ2-6; D unresolved. Germline V lookup: CDR1 SGHKS, CDR2 YYEKEE (reference sequence). This CDR3 has 16 residues. V lost 1 base, J lost 4 bases, and 12 bases lay in between. For the CDR3, the DNA is TGTGCCAGCAGCTTGTCAAATCGGGCGGGGGCCAACGTCCTGACTTTC. Translation gives CASSLSNRAGANVLTF.

This clonotype has a count of ten or more. The chain joins TRBV5-1 to TRBJ1-4; a possible D gene is TRBD1 (5 bases). In germline, CDR1 is SGHRS, CDR2 YFSETQ. This CDR3 is built from 16 residues. The ends were cut back, 7 bases at V and 8 bases at J, with 24 bases in the middle. CDR3 region: CASVGRGFGPLEKLFF. The CDR3 DNA follows: TGCGCCAGCGTGGGAAGGGGTTTTGGGCCCCTCGAAAAACTGTTTTTT.

The chain couples TRBV20-1 to TRBJ2-2, with D possibly TRBD1 on 5 matching bases. CDR1 and CDR2 (germline): DFQATT, SNEGSKA (reference sequence). This CDR3 region has 16 residues. The ends were cut back, 2 bases at V and 4 bases at J, with 17 bases in the middle. CDR3 in DNA: TGCAGTGCTAGACCTCTTCGGACACTCCCCACCGGGGAGCTGTTTTTT. Amino acids: CSARPLRTLPTGELFF.

V is TRBV7-9 and J is TRBJ2-5; 7 bases fit TRBD2. Germline CDR1 reads SEHNR; CDR2 reads FQNEAQ (reference sequence). Losses at the gene ends were 5 bases for V and 0 bases for J; bases not matched to a gene: 9. CDR3 length equals 16 residues. The CDR3 loop is CASSRMTSRDQETQYF. CDR3 DNA sequence: TGTGCCAGCAGCCGCATGACTAGCAGAGACCAAGAGACCCAGTACTTC.

The genes are TRBV5-1 and TRBJ2-3; D is undetermined. The CDR3 contains 12 residues. V dropped 2 bases and J dropped 6 bases, with 7 bases sitting between them. Germline loops: CDR1 SGHRS, CDR2 YFSETQ. CDR3 sequence (DNA): TGCGCCAGCAGCTTATCGTTCGATACGCAGTATTTT. Its protein product is CASSLSFDTQYF.

With regard to this clonotype: Possible read error: a much larger clone is one base away. CDR3 in amino acids: CASSLSRIANNEQFF. DNA for the CDR3: TGCGCCAGCAGCTTGTCCCGTATAGCGAACAATGAGCAGTTCTTC. V usage is TRBV5-1 and J usage is TRBJ2-1; D may be TRBD2 (5 bases). V was trimmed by 1 base and J by 5 bases, leaving 13 bases between them. The CDR3 runs to 15 residues. CDR1 is SGHRS, CDR2 YFSETQ, per germline.

In its sample, this clonotype was seen many times. The chain recombines TRBV29-1 with TRBJ2-7; D is uncertain. The length of the CDR3 is 12 residues. The germline gives CDR1 SQVTM, CDR2 ANQGSEA. V shed 4 bases and J shed 4 bases, with 11 bases lying between them. The CDR3 nucleotides read TGCAGCGTTGCGGCTAGTGTTTACGAGCAGTACTTC. Encoded protein: CSVAASVYEQYF.

This clonotype turned up a few times. The CDR3 region is CATSREQPTNEKLFF. CDR3 nucleotides: TGTGCCACCAGCAGAGAGCAACCAACTAATGAAAAACTGTTTTTT. This chain joins TRBV15 and TRBJ1-4; no firm D call. With 0 bases removed from V and 0 bases from J, the gap between germline ends came to 5 bases. This CDR3 region has 15 residues. Germline CDR1 reads LNHNV; CDR2 reads YYDKDF (reference sequence).

The chain carries TRBV12-3 or TRBV12-4 and TRBJ2-2; no definite D call. The CDR3 has 14 amino acids. The V end lost 3 bases, the J end lost 6 bases, and 11 bases lay between the germline ends. CDR3 in DNA: TGTGCCAGCAGTTTTTATTCTTCGGCCGGGGAGCTGTTTTTT. It encodes CASSFYSSAGELFF.

This sequence joins TRBV9 and TRBJ2-1, with a possible D match to TRBD2 (5 bases). The V end lost 2 bases, the J end lost 0 bases, and 12 bases lay between the germline ends. Germline values: CDR1 SGDLS, CDR2 YYNGEE. The CDR3 contains 16 residues. In nucleotides, the CDR3 is TGTGCCAGCAGCGTTTCGGGGATTAGCTCCTACAATGAGCAGTTCTTC. It codes for CASSVSGISSYNEQFF.

The table lists this clonotype with a count of one. The chain uses TRBV5-1 and TRBJ2-2, with D possibly being TRBD2 (5 bases). This CDR3 has 15 amino acids. Germline CDR1 and CDR2: SGHRS and YFSETQ. V was shortened by 3 bases and J by 6 bases, with 15 bases between the two germline ends. The CDR3 nucleotides read TGCGCCAGCAGCTCTACCAGCGGTAACTCCGGGGAGCTGTTTTTT. Protein: CASSSTSGNSGELFF.

This clonotype showed up just a few times. V is TRBV12-3 or TRBV12-4 and J is TRBJ1-2; D remains ambiguous. The CDR3 runs 14 residues. The V end was cut by 5 bases, the J end by 2 bases, with 12 bases between. The CDR3 DNA is TGTGCCAGCAGTACTAGTAGTTCAAACTATGGCTACACCTTC. Its translation is CASSTSSSNYGYTF.

The chain has TRBV18 and TRBJ1-6; D is uncertain. This CDR3 comprises 13 residues. Trimming took off 6 bases at V and 6 bases at J, with 9 bases between the two ends. In germline, CDR1 is KGHSH, CDR2 LQKENI. The chain's CDR3 is CASSSARNSPLHF. The CDR3 DNA sequence: TGTGCCAGCTCCAGCGCCCGTAATTCACCCCTCCACTTT. The full variable domain, its missing parts supplied by reference TRBV18 and TRBJ1-6, is NAGVMQNPRHLVRRRGQEARLRCSPMKGHSHVYWYRQLPEEGLKFMVYLQKENIIDESGMPKERFSAEFPKEGPSILRIQQVVRGDSAAYFCASSSARNSPLHFGNGTRLTVT.

This clonotype has just a few counts. V and J are TRBV15 and TRBJ2-1; possibly TRBD1 or TRBD2 for D (5 bases each). Germline V gene sequence: CDR1 LNHNV, CDR2 YYDKDF (reference sequence). The V gene lost 3 bases and the J gene lost 1 base, with 13 bases spanning the gap. The CDR3 sequence is 16 residues long. This CDR3 is CATSSSGTLSYNEQFF. In DNA form, the CDR3 reads TGTGCCACCAGCAGCTCCGGGACCCTGTCCTACAATGAGCAGTTCTTC.

This clonotype was seen a handful of times. The chain employs TRBV30 and TRBJ1-2; no reliable D call. Trimming cost V 3 bases and J 7 bases, with 12 bases left between them. Looked up from germline, CDR1 is GTSNPN and CDR2 is SVGIG (reference sequence). The length of the CDR3 is 12 residues. CDR3 amino acids: CAWRVLQSGYTF. CDR3 sequence (DNA): TGTGCCTGGAGGGTTCTTCAGTCTGGCTACACCTTC.